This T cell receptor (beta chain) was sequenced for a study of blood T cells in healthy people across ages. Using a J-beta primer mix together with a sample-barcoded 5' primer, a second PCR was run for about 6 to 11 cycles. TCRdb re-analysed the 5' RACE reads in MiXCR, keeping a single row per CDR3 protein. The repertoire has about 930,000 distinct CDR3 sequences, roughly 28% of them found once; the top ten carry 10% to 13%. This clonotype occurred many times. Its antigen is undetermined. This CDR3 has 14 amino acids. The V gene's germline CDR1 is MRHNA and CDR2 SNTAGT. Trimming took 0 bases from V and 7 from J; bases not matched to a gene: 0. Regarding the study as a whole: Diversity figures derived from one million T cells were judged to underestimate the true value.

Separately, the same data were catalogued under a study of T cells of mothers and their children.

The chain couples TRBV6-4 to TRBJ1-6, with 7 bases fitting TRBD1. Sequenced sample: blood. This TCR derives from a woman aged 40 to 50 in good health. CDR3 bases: TGTGCCAGCAGTGACTCAGGGGGCAATTCACCCCTCCACTTT. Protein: CASSDSGGNSPLHF.